These 4 T cell receptor beta chains share one sample of origin, sequenced in a study of T cells in Graves' hyperthyroidism and ophthalmopathy. RNA transcripts gave rise to amplified TCR beta CDR3 regions. When the TCR CDR3 underwent first-round RT-PCR, the HTBI primer set was used. TCRdb re-analysed the multiplex PCR reads in MiXCR, keeping a single row per CDR3 protein. The data show fewer than 550,000 distinct CDR3 sequences, roughly 25% seen once. The sequencing input was blood. These receptor sequences come from a young woman with Graves' ophthalmopathy.

There are a few counts of this clonotype. This sequence joins TRBV4-2 and TRBJ2-5; perhaps D is TRBD1 or TRBD2 (7 bases each). CDR1 is LGHNA, CDR2 YNFKEQ, per germline. Trimming left V 4 bases short and J 4 bases short, with 16 bases between. CDR3 length equals 15 residues. The CDR3 nucleotides are TGTGCCAGCAGCCCCTCAGGGGGGGGACCAGAGACCCAGTACTTC. Protein sequence: CASSPSGGGPETQYF.

The chain couples TRBV19 to TRBJ2-5, with D uncertain. V was trimmed by 3 bases and J by 2 bases, leaving 7 bases between them. Germline assignment: CDR1 LNHDA and CDR2 SQIVND (reference sequence). This CDR3 spans 13 amino acids. The CDR3 DNA reads TGTGCCAGTAGTATGCGGCGGCAAGAGACCCAGTACTTC. Translated: CASSMRRQETQYF.

This clonotype appeared many times. The J gene is TRBJ2-7, the V gene TRBV11-3; D call uncertain. Germline V lookup: CDR1 SGHNT, CDR2 YENEEA. This CDR3 comprises 16 residues. Trimming took off 1 base at V and 0 bases at J, with 13 bases between the two ends. DNA of the CDR3: TGTGCCAGCAGCTTAGTCCTACGGGCCCTCTCCTACGAGCAGTACTTC. Its protein product is CASSLVLRALSYEQYF.

This clonotype was recorded many times. The rearrangement joins TRBV10-3 to TRBJ1-1, with D possibly matching TRBD1 (5 bases). The CDR3 runs to 14 residues. From germline, CDR1 is ENHRY and CDR2 SYGVKD. Trimming removed 2 bases from V and 5 bases from J, with 12 bases in between. CDR3: CAISETQGETEAFF. CDR3 coding DNA: TGTGCCATCAGTGAGACGCAGGGTGAAACTGAAGCTTTCTTT.